These T cell receptor beta chains were read from a single sample in a study of blood T cell repertoires in COVID-19. The table came from immunoSEQ multiplex PCR; TCRdb's copy has only in-frame clones and leaves some out. The repertoire holds some 150,000 clones, with 65% to 85% as singletons. The sample taken for sequencing was peripheral blood. The receptors stem from a woman in her sixties or seventies with acute or convalescent COVID-19. CDR3s include the opening cysteine and the closing phenylalanine or tryptophan. The order of the fields is clone size, J gene, D gene, V gene, CDR3 protein, CDR3 DNA. A D gene is named only where the DNA matches it firmly. Only some rows state a clone size, as once, few, many or a class for expanded clones.

clone_size: few
j_call: TRBJ2-1
d_call: NA
v_call: TRBV11-3
cdr3_aa: CASTRGYYNEQFF
cdr3_nt: TGTGCCAGCACCAGGGGCTATTACAATGAGCAGTTCTTC

clone_size: once
j_call: TRBJ1-2
d_call: NA
v_call: TRBV6-6
cdr3_aa: CATQLGGWGGYTF
cdr3_nt: TGTGCCACCCAGCTCGGGGGGTGGGGTGGCTACACCTTC

clone_size: NA
j_call: TRBJ2-7
d_call: NA
v_call: TRBV19
cdr3_aa: CASSATTSSYEQYF
cdr3_nt: TGTGCCAGTAGTGCAACGACTAGCTCCTACGAGCAGTACTTC

clone_size: NA
j_call: TRBJ2-5
d_call: NA
v_call: TRBV12-3/TRBV12-4
cdr3_aa: CASSDGLQETQYF
cdr3_nt: TGTGCCAGCAGTGACGGACTCCAAGAGACCCAGTACTTC

clone_size: NA
j_call: TRBJ2-7
d_call: NA
v_call: TRBV5-1
cdr3_aa: CASSFGGGEQYF
cdr3_nt: TGCGCCAGCAGCTTCGGGGGTGGTGAGCAGTACTTC

clone_size: NA
j_call: TRBJ2-2
d_call: TRBD1
v_call: TRBV7-2
cdr3_aa: CASSLERGRLFF
cdr3_nt: TGTGCCAGCAGCTTAGAGAGGGGGCGTCTGTTTTTT

clone_size: NA
j_call: TRBJ1-2
d_call: NA
v_call: TRBV7-3
cdr3_aa: CASSLSGRGYGYTF
cdr3_nt: TGTGCCAGCAGCTTAAGCGGCAGGGGATATGGCTACACCTTC

clone_size: NA
j_call: TRBJ2-2
d_call: NA
v_call: TRBV11-2
cdr3_aa: CASSLGAGYTGELFF
cdr3_nt: TGTGCCAGCAGCTTAGGTGCAGGGTACACCGGGGAGCTGTTTTTT

clone_size: NA
j_call: TRBJ2-3
d_call: NA
v_call: TRBV3-1/TRBV3-2
cdr3_aa: CASSQGLLPTDTQYF
cdr3_nt: TGTGCCAGCAGCCAAGGTCTCCTCCCCACAGATACGCAGTATTTT

clone_size: once
j_call: TRBJ2-1
d_call: NA
v_call: TRBV18
cdr3_aa: CASSPQGTLGEQFF
cdr3_nt: TGTGCCAGCTCACCTCAGGGGACCTTGGGGGAGCAGTTCTTC

clone_size: NA
j_call: TRBJ2-1
d_call: NA
v_call: TRBV28
cdr3_aa: CASSLLGGLNEQFF
cdr3_nt: TGTGCCAGCAGTCTACTGGGGGGGCTTAATGAGCAGTTCTTC

clone_size: once
j_call: TRBJ2-5
d_call: TRBD2
v_call: TRBV5-4
cdr3_aa: CASSLDGLAGNQETQYF
cdr3_nt: TGTGCCAGCAGCTTGGACGGACTAGCGGGGAACCAAGAGACCCAGTACTTC

clone_size: NA
j_call: TRBJ1-5
d_call: NA
v_call: TRBV28
cdr3_aa: CASSSGLVNQPQHF
cdr3_nt: TGTGCCAGCAGTTCCGGACTGGTAAATCAGCCCCAGCATTTT

clone_size: NA
j_call: TRBJ2-5
d_call: NA
v_call: TRBV3-1/TRBV3-2
cdr3_aa: CASSQSLRETQYF
cdr3_nt: TGTGCCAGCAGCCAAAGTTTACGGGAGACCCAGTACTTC

clone_size: NA
j_call: TRBJ1-2
d_call: NA
v_call: TRBV5-5
cdr3_aa: CASSLYMSNGYTF
cdr3_nt: TGTGCCAGCAGCTTGTACATGTCGAATGGCTACACCTTC

clone_size: NA
j_call: TRBJ1-6
d_call: NA
v_call: TRBV3-1/TRBV3-2
cdr3_aa: CASSPVDRSLSPLHF
cdr3_nt: TGTGCCAGCAGCCCCGTAGACAGGTCCCTTTCACCCCTCCACTTT

clone_size: NA
j_call: TRBJ1-2
d_call: NA
v_call: TRBV28
cdr3_aa: CASTGPGGTYGYTF
cdr3_nt: TGTGCCAGCACCGGGCCCGGGGGGACCTATGGCTACACCTTC

clone_size: NA
j_call: TRBJ2-6
d_call: TRBD1
v_call: TRBV27
cdr3_aa: CASRPGQGNPGANVLTF
cdr3_nt: TGTGCCAGCAGGCCGGGACAGGGGAATCCTGGGGCCAACGTCCTGACTTTC

clone_size: NA
j_call: TRBJ2-1
d_call: TRBD2
v_call: TRBV6-1
cdr3_aa: CASSEGLAGDKFF
cdr3_nt: TGTGCCAGCAGTGAAGGACTAGCGGGAGACAAGTTCTTC

clone_size: NA
j_call: TRBJ2-1
d_call: TRBD2
v_call: TRBV27
cdr3_aa: CASSPRLAGKSYNEQFF
cdr3_nt: TGTGCCAGCAGTCCCCGACTAGCGGGAAAGTCCTACAATGAGCAGTTCTTC

clone_size: NA
j_call: TRBJ2-1
d_call: TRBD2
v_call: TRBV15
cdr3_aa: CATRVAGVNEQFF
cdr3_nt: TGTGCCACGAGGGTAGCGGGAGTAAATGAGCAGTTCTTC

clone_size: NA
j_call: TRBJ1-1
d_call: NA
v_call: TRBV5-8
cdr3_aa: CASSLALYRVPGAFF
cdr3_nt: TGTGCCAGCAGCTTGGCCCTTTACAGGGTGCCGGGAGCTTTCTTT

clone_size: NA
j_call: TRBJ2-7
d_call: NA
v_call: TRBV5-1
cdr3_aa: CASSLGYTATYEQYF
cdr3_nt: TGCGCCAGCAGCTTGGGCTACACAGCAACCTACGAGCAGTACTTC

clone_size: NA
j_call: TRBJ2-7
d_call: TRBD1
v_call: TRBV18
cdr3_aa: CASSQGQGESYEQYF
cdr3_nt: TGTGCCAGCTCTCAAGGACAGGGAGAGAGCTACGAGCAGTACTTC

clone_size: NA
j_call: TRBJ1-3
d_call: NA
v_call: TRBV29-1
cdr3_aa: CSVVSSGNTIYF
cdr3_nt: TGCAGCGTTGTTAGCTCTGGAAACACCATATATTTT

clone_size: NA
j_call: TRBJ1-5
d_call: TRBD1
v_call: TRBV28
cdr3_aa: CASSSHGQGGNQPQHF
cdr3_nt: TGTGCCAGCAGTTCGCATGGACAGGGGGGGAATCAGCCCCAGCATTTT

clone_size: NA
j_call: TRBJ1-4
d_call: TRBD1
v_call: TRBV19
cdr3_aa: CASSIARAGTADEKLFF
cdr3_nt: TGTGCCAGTAGTATAGCACGTGCCGGGACAGCCGATGAAAAACTGTTTTTT

clone_size: NA
j_call: TRBJ1-2
d_call: TRBD1
v_call: TRBV3-1/TRBV3-2
cdr3_aa: CASSQAAGGSYGYTF
cdr3_nt: TGTGCCAGCAGCCAAGCGGCAGGGGGGAGCTATGGCTACACCTTC

clone_size: few
j_call: TRBJ1-1
d_call: TRBD1
v_call: TRBV29-1
cdr3_aa: CSLGQGQTEAFF
cdr3_nt: TGCAGCCTAGGACAGGGGCAAACTGAAGCTTTCTTT

clone_size: few
j_call: TRBJ2-7
d_call: NA
v_call: TRBV11-1
cdr3_aa: CASSFGGFGSVYEQYF
cdr3_nt: TGTGCCAGCAGCTTCGGAGGATTTGGCTCCGTCTACGAGCAGTACTTC

clone_size: NA
j_call: TRBJ2-1
d_call: NA
v_call: TRBV11-2
cdr3_aa: CASSLTSSYNEQFF
cdr3_nt: TGTGCCAGCAGCTTGACTAGCTCCTACAATGAGCAGTTCTTC

clone_size: NA
j_call: TRBJ1-2
d_call: TRBD1
v_call: TRBV2
cdr3_aa: CASSEQGVRRGSTF
cdr3_nt: TGTGCCAGCAGTGAACAGGGGGTTCGAAGGGGTTCCACCTTC